This TCR beta chain was captured by sequencing in a study of T cells in Graves' hyperthyroidism and ophthalmopathy. Study-wide points: Ophthalmopathy, as predicted by the model, came a median roughly 6.8 months after the prediction.

CDR1 and CDR2 (germline): SEHNR, FQNEAQ (reference sequence). V dropped 5 bases and J dropped 9 bases, with 11 bases sitting between them. The CDR3 is 12 residues long. There are a few counts of this clonotype. What it binds is not known. Template material for amplifying TCR beta CDR3 regions consisted of RNA transcripts. First-round RT-PCR targeting the TCR CDR3 was performed with the HTBI primer set. TCRdb reanalysed the multiplex PCR reads using MiXCR and keeps one entry per CDR3 protein. The sample consists of 300,000 to 400,000 distinct CDR3 sequences, roughly 20% of them appearing once. A patient was excluded if there was uncontrolled infection, other autoimmune disease, pregnancy or lactation. Clinical symptoms, serum thyroxine, TRAb, thyroid ultrasound and orbital computed tomography informed diagnoses.

This chain connects TRBV7-9 to TRBJ1-3, with D possibly being TRBD1 (5 bases). This TCR was sampled from a man between 18 and 35 years old with Graves' ophthalmopathy. Material for sequencing was blood. CDR3 amino acids: CASSPGGTTIYF. The CDR3 bases are TGTGCCAGCAGCCCAGGAGGGACCACCATATATTTT.